The 12 T cell receptor beta chains below come from one sample, sequenced in a study of T cell changes during pregnancy in multiple sclerosis. Using immunoSEQ multiplex PCR, the repertoire was profiled, and TCRdb retains in-frame clones only, with some absent. The table lists just under 80,000 clones, 80% to 95% of them singletons. Sequencing used peripheral blood, obtained in the first trimester of pregnancy. The receptor source for this set is a female donor with multiple sclerosis, enrolled in a pregnancy study.

The chain recombines TRBV7-9 with TRBJ1-1; 7 bases map to TRBD1. The CDR3 is made up of 15 amino acids. CDR1 and CDR2 from the germline V gene are SEHNR and FQNEAQ (reference sequence). J gave up 0 bases and V 8 bases, and 9 bases lay outside the gene matches. The CDR3 DNA reads TGTGCCAGCGCTTCCACCGGGACAGTGAACACTGAAGCTTTCTTT. Its protein is CASASTGTVNTEAFF.

This chain joins TRBV7-8 and TRBJ1-5; TRBD1 aligns across 8 bases. Trimming at V came to 2 bases and at J to 1 base, leaving 19 bases not matched to a gene. The CDR3 spans 21 residues. Germline assignment: CDR1 SGHVS and CDR2 FQNEAQ. The CDR3 DNA sequence: TGTGCCAGCAGCTTATCCACAGGGGGAGGGTTAAGTTTTGCGAGCAATCAGCCCCAGCATTTT. This codes for CASSLSTGGGLSFASNQPQHF.

V and J are TRBV11-1 and TRBJ2-3, with 9 nucleotides matching TRBD2. Germline values: CDR1 SGHAT, CDR2 FQDESV (reference sequence). The CDR3 has 16 amino acids. With 3 bases clipped from V and 3 bases from J, the junction kept 7 bases outside the gene matches. The CDR3 loop reads CASSLLAGSWTDTQYF. Here the CDR3 DNA reads TGTGCCAGCAGCTTGCTAGCGGGGTCTTGGACAGATACGCAGTATTTT.

V gene TRBV6-1 combines with J gene TRBJ2-7; TRBD2 matches at 7 bases. CDR3 length: 15 amino acids. Trimming cost V 1 base and J 4 bases; bases outside gene matches: 7. From germline, CDR1 is MNHNS and CDR2 SASEGT. The CDR3 protein is CASSEGMVGGYEQYF. CDR3 bases: TGTGCCAGCAGTGAAGGAATGGTCGGGGGGTACGAGCAGTACTTC.

The chain links TRBV7-2 to TRBJ1-4; 7 bases map to TRBD1. The CDR3 consists of 15 residues. Germline values: CDR1 SGHTA, CDR2 FQGNSA. V shed 5 bases, J shed 6 bases, and the junction held 9 bases outside the gene matches. CDR3 nucleotides: TGTGCCAGCAGCCCACTGGGACAGTCGGATGAAAAACTGTTTTTT. Translated: CASSPLGQSDEKLFF.

V and J are TRBV4-3 and TRBJ2-1, with 8 bases identical to TRBD1. The CDR3 has 16 amino acids. The germline V gene has CDR1 LGHNA and CDR2 YSLEER. The ends lost 0 bases at V and 5 bases at J; junction bases unmatched: 6. The CDR3 sequence is CASSQDAAGGHNEQFF. CDR3 in DNA: TGCGCCAGCAGCCAAGATGCGGCAGGGGGCCACAATGAGCAGTTCTTC.

The chain is built from TRBV5-1 and TRBJ2-1, with 12 bases identical to TRBD2. CDR1 and CDR2 from the germline V gene are SGHRS and YFSETQ. Trimming cost V 2 bases and J 1 base; bases outside gene matches: 1. There are 16 residues in the CDR3. The CDR3 is CASSLTSGRSYNEQFF. CDR3 nucleotide sequence: TGCGCCAGCAGCTTAACTAGCGGGAGGTCCTACAATGAGCAGTTCTTC.

The rearrangement joins TRBV7-9 to TRBJ2-7; 11 nucleotides match TRBD2. CDR3 length: 14 amino acids. With 5 bases clipped from V and 3 bases from J, the junction kept 3 bases outside the gene matches. Germline-derived CDR1 and CDR2 are SEHNR and FQNEAQ (reference sequence). The CDR3 region is CASSPGTSGYEQYF. CDR3 DNA sequence: TGTGCCAGCAGCCCCGGGACTAGCGGCTACGAGCAGTACTTC.

The V and J genes are TRBV19 and TRBJ2-1; a weak D match, TRBD2 (5 bases). This CDR3 contains 15 residues. The germline CDR1 and CDR2 sequences are LNHDA and SQIVND (reference sequence). V lost 3 bases and J lost 2, with 11 bases in between. CDR3 sequence reads: CASSILGEPYNEQFF. DNA for the CDR3: TGTGCCAGTAGTATCCTCGGGGAACCCTACAATGAGCAGTTCTTC. Full variable domain (rest looked up from reference TRBV19 and TRBJ2-1): DGGITQSPKYLFRKEGQNVTLSCEQNLNHDAMYWYRQDPGQGLRLIYYSQIVNDFQKGDIAEGYSVSREKKESFPLTVTSAQKNPTAFYLCASSILGEPYNEQFFGPGTRLTVL.

J is TRBJ1-4 and V is TRBV9; tentative D call: TRBD1 (6 bases). CDR1 SGDLS and CDR2 YYNGEE come from the germline V gene. The CDR3 sequence is 15 residues long. V dropped 4 bases and J dropped 4 bases, with 14 bases sitting between them. This CDR3 is CASSKTGAFNEKLFF. DNA for the CDR3: TGTGCCAGCAGCAAGACAGGAGCATTTAATGAAAAACTGTTTTTT.

The chain is built from TRBV4-1 and TRBJ2-5, with TRBD1 as a possible D gene (6 bases). V was shortened by 2 bases and J by 7 bases, with 14 bases between the two germline ends. Germline V gene data show CDR1 as MGHRA and CDR2 as YSYEKL. The CDR3 has 14 residues. The CDR3 here is CASSQQQGWGTQYF. The DNA for the CDR3 is TGCGCCAGCAGCCAACAACAGGGATGGGGGACCCAGTACTTC.

The CDR3 sequence: CASSVGRSTDTQYF. Here the CDR3 DNA reads TGTGCCAGCAGCGTAGGGCGGAGCACAGATACGCAGTATTTT. The chain couples TRBV9 to TRBJ2-3; D not resolved. V was cut by 0 bases and J by 0 bases, with 5 bases left in between. CDR1 and CDR2 from the germline V gene are SGDLS and YYNGEE. The CDR3 extends over 14 amino acids. Drawing the rest from reference TRBV9 and TRBJ2-3, the complete variable domain is DSGVTQTPKHLITATGQRVTLRCSPRSGDLSVYWYQQSLDQGLQFLIQYYNGEERAKGNILERFSAQQFPDLHSELNLSSLELGDSALYFCASSVGRSTDTQYFGPGTRLTVL.